The present T cell receptor beta chain was sequenced within a study of blood T cell repertoires in COVID-19. In the study overall: Italy, Spain and the United States were the sources of the convalescent and acute COVID-19 samples.

Clones were read by immunoSEQ multiplex PCR, and TCRdb kept only the in-frame ones, dropping some. This table holds some 220,000 clones, 80% found once. The ends were cut back, 0 bases at V and 6 bases at J, with 11 bases in the middle. Germline V gives CDR1 MNHNS, CDR2 SASEGT. The CDR3 runs 14 residues. The TCR sequence derives from a human donor in a cohort sampled during active COVID-19. The sample was peripheral blood. This chain uses TRBV6-1 with TRBJ1-2; D perhaps matches TRBD1 (6 bases). CDR3 DNA: TGTGCCAGCAGTGAAGCGGGGGAGGGGGATGGCTACACCTTC. The encoded protein is CASSEAGEGDGYTF.